One TCR beta chain is described in this entry. Its antigen is currently unknown. From the 120-subject validation cohort, which was separate from the roughly 670-subject first cohort, the donors were drawn. The sample originates from a study of cytomegalovirus exposure and HLA in healthy donors. The study's findings and limits: Most TCR sequences were rare, but some public TCRs occurred in many donors. A subsequent analysis found that TCR clusters from the first cohort also tended to co-occur in the approximately 130 validation repertoires, with less than 95% of cluster scores above 0.

V lost 5 bases, J lost 5 bases, and 12 bases stayed unmatched. Germline-derived CDR1 and CDR2 are MDHEN and SYDVKM. The length of the CDR3 is 16 residues. Generated by immunoSEQ multiplex PCR, the TCRdb table keeps only in-frame clones and is missing some. The sample has fewer than 300,000 clones; over 75% are singletons. The chain links TRBV28 to TRBJ2-7; 10 positions agree with TRBD2. The material sequenced was PBMCs. The TCR originated in a woman between 18 and 29 years old in good health and CMV-seronegative. The CDR3 sequence is CASSPTSGNAAHEQYF. The CDR3 DNA reads TGTGCCAGCAGTCCCACTAGCGGGAACGCCGCGCACGAGCAGTACTTC.